Following are 21 T cell receptor beta chains from one sample sequenced in a study of blood T cell repertoires in COVID-19 (dated by TCRdb to about 2020). Libraries were built with the immunoSEQ multiplex PCR assay. The clones in this table, taken by TCRdb from immuneACCESS, are in-frame only. Not every clone is retained; where verified, under half of the shortfall comes from an unresolved V gene, and the cause of the rest is unknown. Counted in this sample were about 83,000 clones; approximately 80% of them appeared once. The ten largest account for about 16% of the sample. The material sequenced was peripheral blood. Receptors originate from a woman aged 80 or over with acute or convalescent COVID-19.

The chain joins TRBV6-5 to TRBJ2-7, with 9 bases fitting TRBD1. Germline CDR1 MNHEY, CDR2 SVGAGI. The J segment lost 1 base and the V segment lost 6 bases, leaving 7 bases of the junction unmatched. The CDR3 length is 15 residues. The CDR3 spells CASRWGQGKSYEQYF. The CDR3 DNA follows: TGTGCCAGCAGATGGGGACAGGGAAAATCCTACGAGCAGTACTTC.

This clone was counted between two and nine times. The chain is built from TRBV30 and TRBJ1-1; tentative D call: TRBD1 (6 bases). CDR3 length equals 13 residues. Between the trimmed V and J ends, which lost 4 bases and 4 bases, there was a span of 13 bases. Germline-derived CDR1 and CDR2 are GTSNPN and SVGIG (reference sequence). This chain's CDR3 is CAWNAGAGTEAFF. The CDR3 coding sequence is TGTGCCTGGAACGCAGGGGCGGGCACTGAAGCTTTCTTT. The full variable domain, completed using reference TRBV30 and TRBJ1-1, is SQTIHQWPATLVQPVGSPLSLECTVEGTSNPNLYWYRQAAGRGLQLLFYSVGIGQISSEVPQNLSASRPQDRQFILSSKKLLLSDSGFYLCAWNAGAGTEAFFGQGTRLTVV.

DNA of the CDR3: TGTGCCAGCAGTCGACTAGCGGGGACATCCTACAATGAGCAGTTCTTC. It translates to CASSRLAGTSYNEQFF. The chain combines TRBV6-6 with TRBJ2-1; 11 nucleotides align to TRBD2. From germline, CDR1 is MNHNY and CDR2 SVGAGI (reference sequence). With 5 bases clipped from V and 1 base from J, the junction kept 4 bases outside the gene matches. This CDR3 is built from 16 residues.

V gene TRBV4-3 combines with J gene TRBJ2-2, with a weak D call TRBD1 (5 bases). CDR1 is LGHNA and CDR2 is YSLEER in the germline V gene. The V end was cut by 3 bases, the J end by 3 bases, with 14 bases between. The CDR3 length is 16 residues. The CDR3 DNA reads as TGCGCCAGCAGCCATAGGACGGTGGGGCACACCGGGGAGCTGTTTTTT. It yields the protein CASSHRTVGHTGELFF.

J is TRBJ1-6 and V is TRBV18; 7 bases align to TRBD1. There are 14 residues in the CDR3. Losses at the gene ends were 4 bases for V and 7 bases for J; bases not matched to a gene: 4. The V gene's germline CDR1 is KGHSH and CDR2 LQKENI. CDR3: CASSQDRLNSPLHF. CDR3 nucleotide sequence: TGTGCCAGCTCACAGGACAGGCTGAATTCACCCCTCCACTTT.

This chain links TRBV6-6 with TRBJ1-2; TRBD1 aligns across 8 bases. Per the germline V gene, CDR1 is MNHNY and CDR2 is SVGAGI (reference sequence). With V trimmed by 6 bases and J by 3 bases, 3 bases remained unmatched. The CDR3 is made up of 13 amino acids. The CDR3 DNA reads as TGTGCCAGCAGAGCGGGACAGGACTATGGCTACACCTTC. Protein sequence: CASRAGQDYGYTF.

This rearrangement joins TRBV19 to TRBJ2-7; 10 nucleotides match TRBD1. CDR1 is LNHDA, CDR2 SQIVND, per germline (reference sequence). V trimming: 6 bases; J trimming: 2 bases; junction bases outside the gene matches: 1. The CDR3 is 13 residues long. The CDR3 region is CASSGTGAYEQYF. The DNA of the CDR3 is TGTGCCAGTAGCGGGACAGGGGCCTACGAGCAGTACTTC.

This clone was found a few times. The gene calls are TRBV5-4 and TRBJ2-2, with D perhaps matching TRBD1 (6 bases). This CDR3 has 17 residues. Trimming took off 2 bases at V and 0 bases at J, with 14 bases between the two ends. CDR1 and CDR2 from the germline V gene are SGHNT and YYREEE (reference sequence). The CDR3 spells CASSLDMRQANTGELFF. The DNA of the CDR3 is TGTGCCAGCAGCTTAGATATGAGACAGGCGAACACCGGGGAGCTGTTTTTT.

In DNA form, the CDR3 reads TGTGCCAGCTCACCATTTGAGCTGAACACCGGGGAGCTGTTTTTT. Amino acids: CASSPFELNTGELFF. This rearrangement joins TRBV18 to TRBJ2-2; no definite D call. The V gene's germline CDR1 is KGHSH and CDR2 LQKENI. V lost 2 bases to trimming and J lost 1 base, with 8 bases between them. The length of the CDR3 is 15 residues.

This CDR3 reads CASSYRQGGSTDTQYF. CDR3 bases: TGTGCCAGCAGCTACCGTCAGGGAGGTAGCACAGATACGCAGTATTTT. This rearrangement joins TRBV5-4 to TRBJ2-3; tentative D call: TRBD2 (6 bases). CDR3 size: 16 residues. The germline V and J ends were trimmed by 3 bases and 0 bases, with 14 bases remaining between them. Germline CDR1 reads SGHNT; CDR2 reads YYREEE (reference sequence).

This clone appeared once. The rearrangement links TRBV5-4 to TRBJ2-5, with 14 bases matching TRBD2. Trimming took 2 bases from V and 5 from J; bases not matched to a gene: 2. Germline assignment: CDR1 SGHNT and CDR2 YYREEE (reference sequence). The CDR3 totals 15 residues. The DNA of the CDR3 is TGTGCCAGCAGCTTACGGACTAGCGGGGGGGAGACCCAGTACTTC. Residues: CASSLRTSGGETQYF. Full variable domain (rest looked up from reference TRBV5-4 and TRBJ2-5): ETGVTQSPTHLIKTRGQQVTLRCSSQSGHNTVSWYQQALGQGPQFIFQYYREEENGRGNFPPRFSGLQFPNYSSELNVNALELDDSALYLCASSLRTSGGETQYFGPGTRLLVL.

The chain combines TRBV19 with TRBJ1-1; D is unresolved. The CDR3 covers 15 residues. V lost 7 bases and J 2 bases, leaving 17 bases between the germline ends. Germline V CDR1 and CDR2: LNHDA, SQIVND (reference sequence). The CDR3 sequence is CASNPQPEGNTEAFF. The CDR3 DNA is TGTGCCAGTAACCCCCAGCCGGAGGGAAACACTGAAGCTTTCTTT.

CDR3 sequence reads: CATSRGRGGRNEQFF. The CDR3 coding sequence is TGTGCCACCAGCAGAGGGCGGGGGGGCCGGAATGAGCAGTTCTTC. This chain uses TRBV15 with TRBJ2-1, with TRBD2 identical over 9 bases. After removal of 1 base from V and 7 bases from J, the junction contained 5 bases not matched to a gene. Per the germline V gene, CDR1 is LNHNV and CDR2 is YYDKDF (reference sequence). The CDR3 is 15 amino acids.

This clone came up many times. The rearrangement links TRBV19 to TRBJ2-7; 14 positions match TRBD2. The trim removed 2 bases at V and 0 bases at J, leaving 12 bases unmatched. The germline V gene has CDR1 LNHDA and CDR2 SQIVND (reference sequence). This CDR3 contains 20 residues. CDR3 DNA: TGTGCCAGTAGTATAACACCCGGACTAGCGGGGGGCGTCAGCTCCTACGAGCAGTACTTC. It specifies CASSITPGLAGGVSSYEQYF.

This clone was recorded only once. The chain uses TRBV10-3 and TRBJ1-2; 9 bases are a match to TRBD1. The CDR3 loop spans 14 amino acids. V gave up 3 bases and J gave up 4 bases; unmatched junction bases: 3. From germline, CDR1 is ENHRY and CDR2 SYGVKD. The CDR3 DNA reads TGTGCCATCAGTGACCCGGACAGGGGCTATGGCTACACCTTC. Encoded protein: CAISDPDRGYGYTF.

The chain employs TRBV7-3 and TRBJ2-1; 8 bases match TRBD2. V shed 5 bases and J 7 bases; nucleotides not matched to a gene: 4. This CDR3 has 13 residues. Per the germline V gene, CDR1 is SGHTA and CDR2 is FQGTGA. The CDR3 DNA reads as TGTGCCAGCAGCCGAACGGGAGGGAATGAGCAGTTCTTC. Amino acid sequence: CASSRTGGNEQFF. The entire variable domain, with the rest obtained from reference TRBV7-3 and TRBJ2-1, is as follows: GAGVSQTPSNKVTEKGKYVELRCDPISGHTALYWYRQSLGQGPEFLIYFQGTGAADDSGLPNDRFFAVRPEGSVSTLKIQRTERGDSAVYLCASSRTGGNEQFFGPGTRLTVL.

This sequence joins TRBV3-1 (or the pseudogene TRBV3-2) and TRBJ2-1; D possibly corresponds to TRBD2 (6 bases). Trimming pared 2 bases from V and 7 bases from J, leaving 12 bases between. Germline-derived CDR1 and CDR2 are LGHDT and YNNKEL (reference sequence). This CDR3 is 14 amino acids long. CDR3 in DNA: TGTGCCAGCAGCCAAAGTTTGAGCGGGAATGAGCAGTTCTTC. Its protein is CASSQSLSGNEQFF.

The chain carries TRBV7-2 and TRBJ1-2; the match to TRBD1 covers 7 bases. V was pared by 5 bases and J by 2 bases, with 2 bases of the junction left unmatched. CDR3 length: 13 residues. Germline CDR1 SGHTA, CDR2 FQGNSA. CDR3 region: CASSPGQNYGYTF. The CDR3 DNA reads TGTGCCAGCAGCCCGGGACAGAACTATGGCTACACCTTC.

V usage is TRBV6-1 and J usage is TRBJ2-1, with 8 bases lining up with TRBD2. This CDR3 spans 14 amino acids. The J segment lost 2 bases and the V segment lost 4 bases, leaving 1 base of the junction unmatched. Germline V gives CDR1 MNHNS, CDR2 SASEGT. The CDR3: CASSVAGPYNEQFF. The CDR3 DNA is TGTGCCAGCAGTGTAGCGGGGCCCTACAATGAGCAGTTCTTC.

The chain couples TRBV6-5 to TRBJ1-2; 9 bases agree with TRBD1. The junction had 7 bases not matched to a gene; V was cut back by 1 base and J by 4 bases. Germline V gene data show CDR1 as MNHEY and CDR2 as SVGAGI. The CDR3 has 16 residues. The CDR3 DNA sequence: TGTGCCAGCAGTTACTTACAGGGGGCGCGGGGCTATGGCTACACCTTC. Translation: CASSYLQGARGYGYTF.

This chain uses TRBV19 with TRBJ2-5; D is unresolved. V lost 1 base and J lost 5, with 5 bases in between. The CDR3 runs to 12 residues. Germline-derived CDR1 and CDR2 are LNHDA and SQIVND (reference sequence). CDR3 nucleotides: TGTGCCAGTAGTATAGGTCTGGAGACCCAGTACTTC. This sequence encodes CASSIGLETQYF. Filled out from reference TRBV19 and TRBJ2-5, the complete variable domain reads DGGITQSPKYLFRKEGQNVTLSCEQNLNHDAMYWYRQDPGQGLRLIYYSQIVNDFQKGDIAEGYSVSREKKESFPLTVTSAQKNPTAFYLCASSIGLETQYFGPGTRLLVL.